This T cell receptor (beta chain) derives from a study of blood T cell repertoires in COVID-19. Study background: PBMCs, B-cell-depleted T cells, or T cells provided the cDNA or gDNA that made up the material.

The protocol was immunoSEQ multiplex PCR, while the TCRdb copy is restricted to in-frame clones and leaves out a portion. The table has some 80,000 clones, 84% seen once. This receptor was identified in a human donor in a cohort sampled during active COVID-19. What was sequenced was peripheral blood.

CDR3: CAISESIRVEQYF. The CDR3 bases are TGTGCCATCAGTGAGTCGATCAGGGTCGAGCAGTACTTC. The chain recombines TRBV10-3 with TRBJ2-7; a weak D match, TRBD1 (5 bases). V dropped 0 bases and J dropped 6 bases, with 9 bases sitting between them. The CDR3 runs to 13 residues. Germline CDR1 is ENHRY and CDR2 is SYGVKD.